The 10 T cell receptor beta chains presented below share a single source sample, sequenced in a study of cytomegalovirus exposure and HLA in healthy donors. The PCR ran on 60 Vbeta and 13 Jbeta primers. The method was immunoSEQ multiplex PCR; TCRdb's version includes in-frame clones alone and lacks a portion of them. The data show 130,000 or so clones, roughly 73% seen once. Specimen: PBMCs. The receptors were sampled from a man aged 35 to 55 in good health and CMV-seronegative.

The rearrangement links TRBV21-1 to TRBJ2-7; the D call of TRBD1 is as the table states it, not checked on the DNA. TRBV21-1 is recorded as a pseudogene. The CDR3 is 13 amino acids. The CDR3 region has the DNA TGTGCCAGCACCCAGACAGTGAACTACGAGCAGTACTTC. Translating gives CASTQTVNYEQYF.

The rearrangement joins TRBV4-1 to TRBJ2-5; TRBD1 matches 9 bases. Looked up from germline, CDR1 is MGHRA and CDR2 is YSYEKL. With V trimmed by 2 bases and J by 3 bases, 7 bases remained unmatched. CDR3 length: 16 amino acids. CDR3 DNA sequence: TGCGCCAGCAGCCAAATCTGGACAGGGGAGGAAGAGACCCAGTACTTC. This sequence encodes CASSQIWTGEEETQYF.

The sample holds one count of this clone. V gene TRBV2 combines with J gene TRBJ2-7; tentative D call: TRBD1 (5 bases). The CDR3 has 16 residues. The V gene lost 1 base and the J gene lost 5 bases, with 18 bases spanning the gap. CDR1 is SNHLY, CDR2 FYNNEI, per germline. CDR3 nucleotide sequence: TGTGCCAGCAGTGAAGAGGGGTGGCAGGGCCCTAACGAGCAGTACTTC. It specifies CASSEEGWQGPNEQYF.

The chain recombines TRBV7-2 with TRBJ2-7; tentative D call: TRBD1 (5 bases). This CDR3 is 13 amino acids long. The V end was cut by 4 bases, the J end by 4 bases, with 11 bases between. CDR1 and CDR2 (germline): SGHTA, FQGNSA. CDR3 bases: TGTGCCAGCAGCTATAACAGGCTATACGAGCAGTACTTC. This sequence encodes CASSYNRLYEQYF.

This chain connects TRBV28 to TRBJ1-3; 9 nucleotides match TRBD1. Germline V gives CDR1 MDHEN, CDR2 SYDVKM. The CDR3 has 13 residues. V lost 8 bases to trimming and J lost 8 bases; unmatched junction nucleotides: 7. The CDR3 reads CASAEGQGHTIYF. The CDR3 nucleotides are TGTGCCAGCGCGGAGGGACAGGGCCACACCATATATTTT.

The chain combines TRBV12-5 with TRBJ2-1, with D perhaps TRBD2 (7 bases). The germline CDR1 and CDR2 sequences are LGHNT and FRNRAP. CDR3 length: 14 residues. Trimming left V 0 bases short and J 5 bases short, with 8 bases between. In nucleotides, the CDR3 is TGTGCTAGTGGTTTGGTGGGGGGGCACAATGAGCAGTTCTTC. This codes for CASGLVGGHNEQFF.

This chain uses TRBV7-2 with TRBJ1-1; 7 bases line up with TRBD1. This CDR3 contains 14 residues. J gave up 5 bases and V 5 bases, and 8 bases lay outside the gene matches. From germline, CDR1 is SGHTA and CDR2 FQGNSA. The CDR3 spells CASSRDRVRTEAFF. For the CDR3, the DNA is TGTGCCAGCAGCCGAGACAGGGTACGGACTGAAGCTTTCTTT.

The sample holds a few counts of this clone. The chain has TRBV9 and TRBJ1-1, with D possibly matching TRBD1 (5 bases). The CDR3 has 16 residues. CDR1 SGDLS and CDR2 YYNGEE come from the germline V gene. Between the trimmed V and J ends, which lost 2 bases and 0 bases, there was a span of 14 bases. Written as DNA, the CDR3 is TGTGCCAGCAGCGTTGACTTTAAGGACATGAACACTGAAGCTTTCTTT. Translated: CASSVDFKDMNTEAFF.

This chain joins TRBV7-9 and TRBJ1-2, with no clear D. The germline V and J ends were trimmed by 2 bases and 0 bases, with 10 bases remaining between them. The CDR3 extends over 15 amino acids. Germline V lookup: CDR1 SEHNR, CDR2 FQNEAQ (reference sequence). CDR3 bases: TGTGCCAGCAGCTTAAGCCGCGTACCTAACTATGGCTACACCTTC. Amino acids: CASSLSRVPNYGYTF.

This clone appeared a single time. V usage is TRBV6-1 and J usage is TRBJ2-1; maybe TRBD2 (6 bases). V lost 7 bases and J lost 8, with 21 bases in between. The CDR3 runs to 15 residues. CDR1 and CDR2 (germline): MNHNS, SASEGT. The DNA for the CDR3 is TGTGCCAGCATCCCTAGCCTGGGGGGTGGTCATGAGCAGTTCTTC. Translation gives CASIPSLGGGHEQFF.